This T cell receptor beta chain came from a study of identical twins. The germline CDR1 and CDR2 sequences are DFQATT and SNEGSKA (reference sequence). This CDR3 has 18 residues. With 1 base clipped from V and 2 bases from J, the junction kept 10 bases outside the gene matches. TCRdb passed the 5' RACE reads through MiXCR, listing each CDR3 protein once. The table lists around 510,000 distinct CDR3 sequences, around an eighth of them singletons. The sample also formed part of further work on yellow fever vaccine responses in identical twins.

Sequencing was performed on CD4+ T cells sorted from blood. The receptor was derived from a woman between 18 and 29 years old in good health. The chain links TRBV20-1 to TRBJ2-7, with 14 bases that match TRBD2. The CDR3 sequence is CSARVAAGTSGRPYEQYF. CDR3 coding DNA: TGCAGTGCTAGAGTTGCCGCCGGGACTAGCGGGAGACCCTACGAGCAGTACTTC.